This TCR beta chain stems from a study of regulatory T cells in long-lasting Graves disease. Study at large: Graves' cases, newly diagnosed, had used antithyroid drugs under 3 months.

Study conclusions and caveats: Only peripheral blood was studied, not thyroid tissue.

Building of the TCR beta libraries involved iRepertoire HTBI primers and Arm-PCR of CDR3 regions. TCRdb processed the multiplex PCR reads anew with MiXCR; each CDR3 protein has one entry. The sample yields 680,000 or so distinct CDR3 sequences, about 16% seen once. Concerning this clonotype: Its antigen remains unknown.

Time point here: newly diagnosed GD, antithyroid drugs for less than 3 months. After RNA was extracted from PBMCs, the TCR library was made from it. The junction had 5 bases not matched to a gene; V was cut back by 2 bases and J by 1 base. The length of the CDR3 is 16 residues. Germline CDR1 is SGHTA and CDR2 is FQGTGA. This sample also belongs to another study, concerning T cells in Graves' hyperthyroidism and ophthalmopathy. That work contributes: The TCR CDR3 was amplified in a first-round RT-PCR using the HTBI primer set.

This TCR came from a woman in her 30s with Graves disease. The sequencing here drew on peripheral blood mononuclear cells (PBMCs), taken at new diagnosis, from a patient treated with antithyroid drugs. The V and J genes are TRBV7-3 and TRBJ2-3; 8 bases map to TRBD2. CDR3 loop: CASSLDGGVRTDTQYF. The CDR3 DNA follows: TGTGCCAGCAGCTTAGACGGGGGGGTTCGCACAGATACGCAGTATTTT.